Each of the 10 T cell receptor beta chains below was sequenced from the same sample in a study of blood T cell repertoires in COVID-19. TCRdb keeps only in-frame clones here, not all; method: immunoSEQ multiplex PCR. Found here are 300,000 to 350,000 clones, 88% of them singletons; the top ten hold just under 7.5%. Input material: peripheral blood. All receptors derive from a woman aged 70 to 79 with COVID-19, enrolled during active disease.

The gene calls are TRBV15 and TRBJ1-1; D is unresolved. The CDR3 contains 15 residues. V gave up 1 base and J gave up 1 base, with 10 bases separating them. Looked up from germline, CDR1 is LNHNV and CDR2 is YYDKDF (reference sequence). The CDR3 DNA reads TGTGCCACCAGCAGAGGACCTCTAGAGAACACTGAAGCTTTCTTT. Translating gives CATSRGPLENTEAFF.

The chain links TRBV2 to TRBJ1-2; D gene uncertain. Germline loops: CDR1 SNHLY, CDR2 FYNNEI. This CDR3 has 14 amino acids. Between the trimmed V and J ends, which lost 4 bases and 4 bases, there was a span of 13 bases. The CDR3 sequence: CASSVVGEGYGYTF. CDR3 in DNA: TGTGCCAGCAGTGTGGTGGGCGAGGGCTATGGCTACACCTTC.

The chain combines TRBV30 with TRBJ1-2; a possible D gene is TRBD1 (6 bases). This CDR3 region has 11 residues. Trimming cost V 3 bases and J 4 bases, with 6 bases left between them. Germline values: CDR1 GTSNPN, CDR2 SVGIG (reference sequence). CDR3 region: CAWRQGYGYTF. CDR3 sequence (DNA): TGTGCCTGGAGACAGGGCTATGGCTACACCTTC.

This chain connects TRBV7-9 to TRBJ2-2; 9 bases are shared with TRBD1. The CDR3 sequence is 16 residues long. Germline CDR1 reads SEHNR; CDR2 reads FQNEAQ (reference sequence). V shed 6 bases and J 5 bases; nucleotides not matched to a gene: 10. The CDR3 bases are TGTGCCAGCAGGGACGTGGGACAGGGTTTAACCGGGGAGCTGTTTTTT. Translated: CASRDVGQGLTGELFF.

This sequence joins TRBV6-4 and TRBJ2-3; 11 nucleotides line up with TRBD2. Germline assignment: CDR1 MRHNA and CDR2 SNTAGT. The length of the CDR3 is 18 residues. V trimming: 7 bases; J trimming: 4 bases; junction bases outside the gene matches: 16. In DNA form, the CDR3 reads TGTGCCAGCATCCCCTCGGATGGGACTAGCGGTCCCTCAGATACGCAGTATTTT. Its translation is CASIPSDGTSGPSDTQYF.

V and J are TRBV18 and TRBJ2-7, with D perhaps TRBD2 (5 bases). V was clipped by 5 bases and J by 1 base, with 15 bases between them. The CDR3 has 15 amino acids. In germline, CDR1 is KGHSH, CDR2 LQKENI. The CDR3 region has the DNA TGTGCCAGCTCAACGGGGAGTGGCGAGTCCTACGAGCAGTACTTC. It is translated as CASSTGSGESYEQYF.

J is TRBJ1-2 and V is TRBV27; perhaps TRBD1 as D (6 bases). Trimming removed 8 bases at V and 4 bases at J, with 8 bases between. The germline V gene has CDR1 MNHEY and CDR2 SMNVEV (reference sequence). The CDR3 consists of 11 residues. The CDR3 DNA reads TGTGCCAGCGGGGGCCCCTATGGCTACACCTTC. This encodes CASGGPYGYTF.

The V call is TRBV9, the J call TRBJ1-1; D gene ambiguous. The V end lost 0 bases, the J end lost 6 bases, and 6 bases lay between the germline ends. Looked up from germline, CDR1 is SGDLS and CDR2 is YYNGEE. The CDR3 has 12 amino acids. The CDR3 here is CASSVERSEAFF. The DNA of the CDR3 is TGTGCCAGCAGCGTAGAACGGTCTGAAGCTTTCTTT.

V gene TRBV27 combines with J gene TRBJ1-5, with 8 bases matching TRBD1. The CDR3 has 15 amino acids. Germline trimming cut 0 bases from V and 6 bases from J; bases unmatched to any gene: 4. Germline values: CDR1 MNHEY, CDR2 SMNVEV (reference sequence). The CDR3 is CASSLSKQGGQPQHF. CDR3 sequence (DNA): TGTGCCAGCAGTTTATCGAAACAGGGGGGTCAGCCCCAGCATTTT.

The rearrangement uses TRBV9 and TRBJ1-1; possibly TRBD1 for D (6 bases). The CDR3 consists of 14 residues. The germline V gene has CDR1 SGDLS and CDR2 YYNGEE. V was trimmed by 4 bases and J by 1 base, leaving 11 bases between them. The CDR3: CASSSQGGNTEAFF. For the CDR3, the DNA is TGTGCCAGCAGCTCGCAAGGGGGGAACACTGAAGCTTTCTTT.